The T cell receptor beta chain described here comes from a study of technical replicates of blood from a few donors. V dropped 2 bases and J dropped 3 bases, with 11 bases sitting between them. The CDR3 is made up of 15 amino acids. Germline loops: CDR1 LNHNV, CDR2 YYDKDF (reference sequence). This clone was observed a single time. Repertoires were generated with immunoSEQ multiplex PCR, while TCRdb's copy carries only in-frame clones and drops some. The sample yields some 68,000 clones, roughly 95% seen once. The receptor's source is a human donor in good health. The rearrangement joins TRBV15 to TRBJ1-5, with D possibly matching TRBD1 (6 bases). Sequenced input: T cells isolated from PBMCs. The CDR3 loop is CATSRSRDINQPQHF. The DNA for the CDR3 is TGTGCCACCAGCAGATCCCGGGACATCAATCAGCCCCAGCATTTT.